This passage covers 13 T cell receptor beta chains from one sample sequenced in a study of OX40 agonist ivuxolimab in advanced cancers. Produced via immunoSEQ multiplex PCR; TCRdb's table is partial and in-frame only. The sample shows around 82,000 clones, about 86% of them seen only once. Source: CD4+ or CD8+ T cells sorted from blood, taken in a trial of the OX40 agonist ivuxolimab. The receptors shown here come from an adult with an advanced solid tumor such as melanoma, head and neck, liver or kidney cancer.

The chain has TRBV13 and TRBJ1-3, with D tentatively TRBD1 (5 bases). Trimming removed 4 bases from V and 0 bases from J, with 28 bases in between. The CDR3 spans 21 residues. The germline CDR1 and CDR2 sequences are PRHDT and FYEKMQ (reference sequence). The chain's CDR3 is CASSYRARGNPASDSGNTIYF. CDR3 sequence (DNA): TGTGCCAGCAGCTACCGGGCTCGGGGGAACCCAGCCTCTGACTCTGGAAACACCATATATTTT.

The chain couples TRBV29-1 to TRBJ2-3; unclear D gene. Germline CDR1 reads SQVTM; CDR2 reads ANQGSEA. Trimming took off 2 bases at V and 3 bases at J, with 6 bases between the two ends. The CDR3 loop spans 12 amino acids. The CDR3 region is CSVELLTDTQYF. In nucleotides, the CDR3 is TGCAGCGTTGAACTGCTGACAGATACGCAGTATTTT.

This sequence joins TRBV28 and TRBJ1-1; no definite D call. Germline V gives CDR1 MDHEN, CDR2 SYDVKM. The V gene lost 8 bases and the J gene lost 5 bases, with 12 bases spanning the gap. This CDR3 is 12 amino acids long. The CDR3 sequence: CASDSGGTEAFF. Written as DNA, the CDR3 is TGTGCCAGCGACTCCGGAGGGACTGAAGCTTTCTTT.

The genes are TRBV10-3 and TRBJ2-3; D may be TRBD2 (6 bases). Trimming cost V 8 bases and J 1 base, with 13 bases left between them. This CDR3 is 14 amino acids long. The V gene's germline CDR1 is ENHRY and CDR2 SYGVKD. The CDR3 loop is CAIQTGAGTDTQYF. As DNA, the CDR3 is TGTGCCATCCAGACGGGAGCGGGCACAGATACGCAGTATTTT.

The CDR3 loop reads CASSLAGGPTGANVLTF. CDR3 nucleotide sequence: TGTGCCAGCAGCTTAGCGGGAGGGCCGACTGGGGCCAACGTCCTGACTTTC. V usage is TRBV7-9 and J usage is TRBJ2-6, with TRBD2 matching 7 bases. J lost 2 bases, V lost 0 bases, and 4 bases had no gene match. CDR1 and CDR2 (germline): SEHNR, FQNEAQ (reference sequence). CDR3 length: 17 amino acids.

This chain links TRBV5-4 with TRBJ2-7, with 10 nucleotides matching TRBD2. The CDR3 totals 14 residues. V gave up 3 bases and J gave up 5 bases; unmatched junction bases: 5. CDR1 SGHNT and CDR2 YYREEE come from the germline V gene (reference sequence). Written as DNA, the CDR3 is TGTGCCAGCAGCTCGGCTAGCGGGAGCGACGAGCAGTACTTC. This translates into CASSSASGSDEQYF.

V and J are TRBV7-8 and TRBJ1-2; D is unclear. The CDR3 covers 12 residues. Germline assignment: CDR1 SGHVS and CDR2 FQNEAQ. V lost 4 bases and J lost 4, with 7 bases in between. In nucleotides, the CDR3 is TGTGCCAGCAGCTCCCGGAGCTATGGCTACACCTTC. Translation: CASSSRSYGYTF.

The J gene is TRBJ1-5, the V gene TRBV30; D might be TRBD1 (5 bases). This CDR3 is 15 amino acids long. Trimming took 3 bases from V and 7 from J, leaving 19 bases between them. Per the germline V gene, CDR1 is GTSNPN and CDR2 is SVGIG (reference sequence). CDR3 nucleotides: TGTGCCTGGAGCTGGGGTGGGGCAGTCGGACAGCCCCAGCATTTT. Amino acid sequence: CAWSWGGAVGQPQHF.

V and J are TRBV28 and TRBJ2-1; no clear D gene. This CDR3 has 14 residues. Trimming left V 7 bases short and J 0 bases short, with 10 bases between. The germline V gene encodes CDR1 MDHEN and CDR2 SYDVKM. As DNA, the CDR3 is TGTGCCAGCATAAGGGATAGCTCCTACAATGAGCAGTTCTTC. It codes for CASIRDSSYNEQFF.

The chain carries TRBV18 and TRBJ2-5, with TRBD1 matching over 8 bases. This CDR3 has 14 residues. Trimming cost V 5 bases and J 5 bases; bases outside gene matches: 7. Germline V gives CDR1 KGHSH, CDR2 LQKENI. The CDR3 nucleotides read TGTGCCAGCTCAATCGGACAGGGTGGTGAGACCCAGTACTTC. This sequence encodes CASSIGQGGETQYF.

In this sample, this clone turned up a few times. The V and J genes are TRBV5-1 and TRBJ1-1; TRBD1 agrees at 9 bases. The length of the CDR3 is 15 residues. Trimming cost V 4 bases and J 4 bases; bases outside gene matches: 8. CDR1 and CDR2 (germline): SGHRS, YFSETQ. This CDR3 reads CASSQFLGQGTEAFF. The CDR3 DNA follows: TGCGCCAGCAGCCAATTTCTGGGACAGGGCACTGAAGCTTTCTTT.

This chain links TRBV30 with TRBJ2-1, with 7 bases matching TRBD2. This CDR3 is built from 15 residues. The V and J ends lost 5 bases and 3 bases, in that order; junction bases with no gene match: 10. Germline V CDR1 and CDR2: GTSNPN, SVGIG (reference sequence). CDR3 nucleotide sequence: TGTGCCTGGGGCAGAGGGGCGGGAGACTACAATGAGCAGTTCTTC. Its protein product is CAWGRGAGDYNEQFF.

The chain is built from TRBV2 and TRBJ1-4, with a weak D call TRBD1 (6 bases). The length of the CDR3 is 14 residues. Trimming left V 3 bases short and J 8 bases short, with 13 bases between. Per germline, CDR1 SNHLY and CDR2 FYNNEI. The CDR3 nucleotides are TGTGCCAGCAGTGAGGGTACAGGGCGGGAAAAACTGTTTTTT. This codes for CASSEGTGREKLFF.